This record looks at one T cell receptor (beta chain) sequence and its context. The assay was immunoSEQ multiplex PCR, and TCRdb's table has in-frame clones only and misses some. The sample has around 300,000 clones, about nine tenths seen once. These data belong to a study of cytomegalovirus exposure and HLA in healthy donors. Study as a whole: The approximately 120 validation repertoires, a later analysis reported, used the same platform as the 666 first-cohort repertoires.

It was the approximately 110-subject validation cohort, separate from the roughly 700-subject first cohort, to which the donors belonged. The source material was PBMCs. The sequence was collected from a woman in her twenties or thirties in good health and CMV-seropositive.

In nucleotides, the CDR3 is TGCAGCGTCCCGGGACAGGGTTTTAATACGCAGTATTTT. It translates to CSVPGQGFNTQYF. This chain links TRBV29-1 with TRBJ2-3, with 9 bases aligning to TRBD1. Germline CDR1 and CDR2: SQVTM and ANQGSEA. The ends lost 6 bases at V and 7 bases at J; junction bases unmatched: 8. This CDR3 spans 13 amino acids.